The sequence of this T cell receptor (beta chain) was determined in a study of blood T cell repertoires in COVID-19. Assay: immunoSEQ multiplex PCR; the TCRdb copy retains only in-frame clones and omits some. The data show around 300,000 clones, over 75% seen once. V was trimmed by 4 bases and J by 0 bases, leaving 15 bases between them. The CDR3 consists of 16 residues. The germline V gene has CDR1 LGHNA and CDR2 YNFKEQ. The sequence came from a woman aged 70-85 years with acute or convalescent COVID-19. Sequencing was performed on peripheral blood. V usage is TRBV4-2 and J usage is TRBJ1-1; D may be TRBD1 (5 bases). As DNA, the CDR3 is TGTGCCAGCAGCCCAACCTCGACAGCCATGAACACTGAAGCTTTCTTT. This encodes CASSPTSTAMNTEAFF.